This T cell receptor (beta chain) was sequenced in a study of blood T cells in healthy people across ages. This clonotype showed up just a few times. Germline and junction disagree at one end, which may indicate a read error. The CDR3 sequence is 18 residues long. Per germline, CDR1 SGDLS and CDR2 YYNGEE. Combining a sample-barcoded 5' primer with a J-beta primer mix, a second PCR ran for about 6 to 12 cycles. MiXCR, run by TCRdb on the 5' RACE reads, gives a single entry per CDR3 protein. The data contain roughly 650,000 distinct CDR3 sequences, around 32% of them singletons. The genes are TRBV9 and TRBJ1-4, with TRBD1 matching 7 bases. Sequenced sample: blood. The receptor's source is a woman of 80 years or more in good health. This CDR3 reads CAGSPRGAEYSTNEKLFF. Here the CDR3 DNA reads TGTGCCGGCAGCCCCAGGGGGGCGGAGTATTCAACTAATGAAAAACTGTTTTTT.